The 21 T cell receptor beta chains presented below share a single source sample, sequenced in a study of T cells in Graves' hyperthyroidism and ophthalmopathy. Amplified regions were TCR beta CDR3 sequences from RNA transcripts. Primed by the HTBI set, a first-round RT-PCR was run on the TCR CDR3. TCRdb analysed the multiplex PCR reads with MiXCR anew, one entry per CDR3 protein. This table holds 600,000 to 850,000 distinct CDR3 sequences, approximately 19% found once. The material sequenced was blood. The receptors originated from a woman aged 45-59 years with Graves' hyperthyroidism that later progressed to Graves' ophthalmopathy.

This clonotype was seen a handful of times. This chain links TRBV7-9 with TRBJ2-5; 9 bases match TRBD2. Germline-derived CDR1 and CDR2 are SEHNR and FQNEAQ (reference sequence). V trimming: 3 bases; J trimming: 2 bases; junction bases outside the gene matches: 4. The CDR3 has 15 amino acids. CDR3 in DNA: TGTGCCAGCAGCTTCGCTAGCGGGGAGCAAGAGACCCAGTACTTC. Its translation is CASSFASGEQETQYF.

This clonotype was counted only a few times. The chain employs TRBV12-3 or TRBV12-4 and TRBJ2-3; D unresolved. Trimming took 6 bases from V and 8 from J, leaving 15 bases between them. The CDR3 covers 13 residues. CDR3 bases: TGTGCCAGCAGGATGGATCACGACGGTACGCAGTATTTT. This translates into CASRMDHDGTQYF.

This clonotype was recorded a few times. V gene TRBV7-2 combines with J gene TRBJ2-3, with D uncertain. V lost 5 bases and J lost 3, with 18 bases in between. This CDR3 is 16 amino acids long. CDR1 and CDR2 (germline): SGHTA, FQGNSA. This CDR3 reads CASSNSDGRRTDTQYF. DNA of the CDR3: TGTGCCAGCAGCAACTCGGACGGTCGCAGAACAGATACGCAGTATTTT. The full variable domain, completed using reference TRBV7-2 and TRBJ2-3, is GAGVSQSPSNKVTEKGKDVELRCDPISGHTALYWYRQSLGQGLEFLIYFQGNSAPDKSGLPSDRFSAERTGGSVSTLTIQRTQQEDSAVYLCASSNSDGRRTDTQYFGPGTRLTVL.

The chain uses TRBV9 and TRBJ2-4; 9 positions agree with TRBD1. CDR1 and CDR2 (germline): SGDLS, YYNGEE. The CDR3 extends over 16 amino acids. The junction had 3 bases not matched to a gene; V was cut back by 2 bases and J by 0 bases. The chain's CDR3 is CASSVDRGSAKNIQYF. DNA of the CDR3: TGTGCCAGCAGCGTCGACAGGGGGTCAGCCAAAAACATTCAGTACTTC.

The chain carries TRBV6-5 and TRBJ2-1; D not certain. V was clipped by 2 bases and J by 3 bases, with 14 bases between them. Looked up from germline, CDR1 is MNHEY and CDR2 is SVGAGI. CDR3 length: 16 amino acids. CDR3 sequence (DNA): TGTGCCAGCAGTTACAACAGAGCTTCTTTCTACAATGAGCAGTTCTTC. Its protein is CASSYNRASFYNEQFF.

This clonotype was counted once. The genes are TRBV5-1 and TRBJ2-5, with D tentatively TRBD1 (6 bases). Germline-derived CDR1 and CDR2 are SGHRS and YFSETQ. V was cut by 2 bases and J by 1 base, with 15 bases left in between. This CDR3 comprises 16 residues. CDR3 loop: CASSFAGRGGQETQYF. In DNA form, the CDR3 reads TGCGCCAGCAGCTTCGCGGGCAGAGGGGGCCAAGAGACCCAGTACTTC.

The rearrangement uses TRBV24-1 and TRBJ2-5, with TRBD1 matching over 8 bases. Germline CDR1 KGHDR, CDR2 SFDVKD. J gave up 2 bases and V 3 bases, and 7 bases lay outside the gene matches. This CDR3 region has 16 residues. As DNA, the CDR3 is TGTGCCACCAGTGATGTTGACAGGGGAGTACAAGAGACCCAGTACTTC. Amino acids: CATSDVDRGVQETQYF.

This clonotype was recorded a few times. This sequence joins TRBV3-1 and TRBJ2-1; D assignment may be TRBD1 or TRBD2 (5 bases each). The V end lost 0 bases, the J end lost 9 bases, and 15 bases lay between the germline ends. This CDR3 region has 15 residues. CDR1 LGHDT and CDR2 YNNKEL come from the germline V gene (reference sequence). As DNA, the CDR3 is TGTGCCAGCAGCCAAGATTATGCGAGGGGCGGTGAGCAGTTCTTC. Translating gives CASSQDYARGGEQFF.

This clonotype was observed at least ten times. This chain connects TRBV2 to TRBJ2-1; 10 bases map to TRBD1. V trimming: 8 bases; J trimming: 2 bases; junction bases outside the gene matches: 3. Germline V lookup: CDR1 SNHLY, CDR2 FYNNEI. This CDR3 is 14 amino acids long. The CDR3 here is CASGTGDPYNEQFF. For the CDR3, the DNA is TGTGCCAGCGGGACAGGGGACCCCTACAATGAGCAGTTCTTC.

This clonotype was detected once. This chain links TRBV20-1 with TRBJ2-1, with D hard to call. The DNA end is a closer match to TRBJ2-7, so the J assignment may be wrong. In germline, CDR1 is DFQATT, CDR2 SNEGSKA (reference sequence). This CDR3 comprises 12 residues. The CDR3 coding sequence is TGCAGTGCTTTCGTCAAAGACAATGAGCAGTACTTC. Translated: CSAFVKDNEQYF.

As regards this clonotype: A junction boundary mismatches the germline segment, possibly from a read error. J is TRBJ1-4 and V is TRBV7-3; unclear D gene. CDR3 length: 12 residues. CDR1 and CDR2 (germline): SGHTA, FQGTGA. This chain's CDR3 is CASSLGYEKLFF. CDR3 sequence (DNA): TGCGCCAGCAGCCTCGGATATGAAAAACTGTTTTTT. Full variable domain (outside the CDR3, taken from reference TRBV7-3 and TRBJ1-4): GAGVSQTPSNKVTEKGKYVELRCDPISGHTALYWYRQSLGQGPEFLIYFQGTGAADDSGLPNDRFFAVRPEGSVSTLKIQRTERGDSAVYLCASSLGYEKLFFGSGTQLSVL.

This clonotype was counted many times. The V call is TRBV12-3 or TRBV12-4, the J call TRBJ1-4, with a tentative D call TRBD1 (5 bases). This CDR3 contains 14 residues. V lost 3 bases and J 7 bases, leaving 12 bases between the germline ends. The CDR3 coding sequence is TGTGCCAGCAGTTTGTCAGGGCGGCCTGAAAAACTGTTTTTT. This gives the protein CASSLSGRPEKLFF.

This clonotype was recorded many times. V gene TRBV11-3 combines with J gene TRBJ1-6; no clear D gene. From germline, CDR1 is SGHNT and CDR2 YENEEA. The V end lost 2 bases, the J end lost 7 bases, and 9 bases lay between the germline ends. The CDR3 loop spans 14 amino acids. In nucleotides, the CDR3 is TGTGCCAGCAGCTTAAGGTTCGGGAATTCACCCCTCCACTTT. Translated: CASSLRFGNSPLHF.

This clonotype has a count of ten or more. The genes are TRBV18 and TRBJ1-4; D gene unclear. Per germline, CDR1 KGHSH and CDR2 LQKENI. This CDR3 region has 13 residues. Trimming removed 0 bases from V and 6 bases from J, with 5 bases in between. The CDR3 DNA follows: TGTGCCAGCTCACCACCTCTGGATGAAAAACTGTTTTTT. Translated, it gives CASSPPLDEKLFF.

This clonotype was observed at least ten times. This rearrangement joins TRBV12-3 or TRBV12-4 to TRBJ2-2; weak D call: TRBD1 (6 bases). The V end was cut by 5 bases, the J end by 5 bases, with 15 bases between. The CDR3 loop spans 15 amino acids. The DNA for the CDR3 is TGTGCCAGCAGTCAACAGGGTGTTAAGACCGGGGAGCTGTTTTTT. This encodes CASSQQGVKTGELFF.

Many counts were recorded for this clonotype. V and J are TRBV29-1 and TRBJ2-5; 8 nucleotides align to TRBD1. Germline CDR1 SQVTM, CDR2 ANQGSEA. V was clipped by 0 bases and J by 1 base; unmatched bases: 4. The CDR3 contains 15 residues. The CDR3 sequence: CSVEEADRVQETQYF. As DNA, the CDR3 is TGCAGCGTTGAAGAGGCGGACAGGGTCCAAGAGACCCAGTACTTC.

V usage is TRBV6-2 or TRBV6-3 and J usage is TRBJ2-7, with 12 bases that match TRBD2. J gave up 6 bases and V 8 bases, and 8 bases lay outside the gene matches. The CDR3 runs 14 residues. Germline V gene data show CDR1 as MNHEY and CDR2 as SVGEGT. The CDR3 bases are TGTGCCAGCGGCGGACTAGCGGGAAGAGTCGAGCAGTACTTC. This gives the protein CASGGLAGRVEQYF.

This clonotype was recorded at least ten times. The V and J genes are TRBV10-3 and TRBJ1-5; TRBD1 is a possible D gene (5 bases). Per germline, CDR1 ENHRY and CDR2 SYGVKD. Trimming removed 8 bases at V and 5 bases at J, with 10 bases between. This CDR3 is 12 amino acids long. The CDR3 nucleotides are TGTGCCATCGGGGACCGGGATCAGCCCCAGCATTTT. It encodes CAIGDRDQPQHF.

The chain carries TRBV12-5 and TRBJ1-4; D is uncertain. The CDR3 has 16 amino acids. Germline CDR1 is LGHNT and CDR2 is FRNRAP. V gave up 3 bases and J gave up 1 base, with 12 bases separating them. CDR3 in amino acids: CASGFSLVRTNEKLFF. The CDR3 DNA is TGTGCTAGTGGTTTCTCCTTAGTAAGAACTAATGAAAAACTGTTTTTT.

In this sample, this clonotype turned up many times. V is TRBV5-1 and J is TRBJ2-2; tentatively, D is TRBD1 (7 bases). This CDR3 region has 17 residues. The V end lost 2 bases, the J end lost 1 base, and 15 bases lay between the germline ends. Germline CDR1 and CDR2: SGHRS and YFSETQ. CDR3 sequence reads: CASSLGAGQWNTGELFF. CDR3 in DNA: TGCGCCAGCAGCTTAGGCGCGGGACAGTGGAACACCGGGGAGCTGTTTTTT.

This clonotype was observed a handful of times. A much larger clone differs from this one at a single base, so this may be a read error. V gene TRBV3-1 combines with J gene TRBJ2-5; 10 positions agree with TRBD2. The germline V gene encodes CDR1 LGHDT and CDR2 YNNKEL (reference sequence). The CDR3 has 15 amino acids. Trimming removed 4 bases from V and 9 bases from J; junction bases left unmatched: 11. The CDR3 region has the DNA TGTGCCAGCAGCCTCCAGCGGGGGGGCAGGGAGGCCCAGTACTTC. Residues: CASSLQRGGREAQYF.